The rows below give T cell receptor beta chains drawn from one sample of a study of CD8 T cells in Susac syndrome. TCRdb re-derived calls from the immunoSEQ multiplex PCR reads in MiXCR, one entry per CDR3 protein. Among about 130,000 distinct CDR3 sequences listed, 95% were seen once. The sample taken for sequencing was CD8+ T cells from PBMCs. Every receptor here comes from a human donor with Susac syndrome. CDR3s include the opening cysteine and the closing phenylalanine or tryptophan. Fields, in order: V gene, D gene, J gene, CDR3 protein. A D gene is named only where the DNA matches it firmly.

V gene: TRBV20-1; D gene: NA; J gene: TRBJ2-7; CDR3 protein: CSAPWGAHYEQYF
V gene: TRBV13; D gene: NA; J gene: TRBJ2-5; CDR3 protein: CASRAGETQYF
V gene: TRBV29-1; D gene: NA; J gene: TRBJ2-5; CDR3 protein: CSVEVEAALRLDQETQYF
V gene: TRBV20-1; D gene: NA; J gene: TRBJ1-1; CDR3 protein: CSALITGATEAFF
V gene: TRBV28; D gene: NA; J gene: TRBJ2-7; CDR3 protein: CASSLVPRQPPTYEQYF
V gene: TRBV6-6; D gene: NA; J gene: TRBJ2-1; CDR3 protein: CASSYLSGPTYNEQFF
V gene: TRBV20-1; D gene: TRBD1; J gene: TRBJ2-3; CDR3 protein: CSARDRGKFTDTQYF
V gene: TRBV5-1; D gene: NA; J gene: TRBJ1-1; CDR3 protein: CASSLVFENTEAFF
V gene: TRBV9; D gene: TRBD1; J gene: TRBJ1-1; CDR3 protein: CASSALGQGAFF
V gene: TRBV27; D gene: NA; J gene: TRBJ2-3; CDR3 protein: CASGRSDTQYF
V gene: TRBV6-5; D gene: NA; J gene: TRBJ2-5; CDR3 protein: CASSYLRERETQYF
V gene: TRBV20-1; D gene: NA; J gene: TRBJ1-5; CDR3 protein: CSAQDRRLNQPQHF
V gene: TRBV5-4; D gene: TRBD2; J gene: TRBJ2-1; CDR3 protein: CASSLSSGSDEQFF
V gene: TRBV4-2; D gene: NA; J gene: TRBJ2-7; CDR3 protein: CASSQEDSPYEQYF
V gene: TRBV18; D gene: NA; J gene: TRBJ2-1; CDR3 protein: CASSRAGHGQYNEQFF
V gene: TRBV28; D gene: NA; J gene: TRBJ2-7; CDR3 protein: CASTQSGATYEQYF